One sample yielded the 23 T cell receptor beta chains listed below, sequenced in a study of patients and donors after allogeneic stem cell transplantation. TCRdb recomputed calls from the RT-PCR reads with MiXCR, one row per CDR3 protein. Seen here are about 960,000 distinct CDR3 sequences, about a sixth observed once, and the top ten hold 6%. The sample consisted of blood, either unsorted or a sorted T cell fraction (not recorded which). These TCRs come from a human donor who was either an allogeneic HSCT recipient or a stem cell or donor lymphocyte infusion donor (not recorded which). It is not recorded whose cells these are; they may come from a transplant donor.

This clonotype was seen a handful of times. The genes are TRBV20-1 and TRBJ2-3; 8 bases map to TRBD2. The CDR3 has 16 amino acids. Germline trimming cut 3 bases from V and 5 bases from J; bases unmatched to any gene: 13. Germline V gives CDR1 DFQATT, CDR2 SNEGSKA (reference sequence). CDR3 region: CSASSTRTSWRDTQYF. The CDR3 nucleotides read TGCAGTGCTAGCTCGACGAGGACTAGCTGGAGAGATACGCAGTATTTT.

This clonotype was seen only a few times. CDR3 protein: CASSRERLTDTQYF. Written as DNA, the CDR3 is TGTGCCAGCAGCCGGGAAAGGTTAACAGATACGCAGTATTTT. This sequence joins TRBV4-2 and TRBJ2-3; D unclear. Germline CDR1 and CDR2: LGHNA and YNFKEQ. V lost 4 bases and J lost 3, with 11 bases in between. The CDR3 consists of 14 residues.

The rearrangement links TRBV5-1 to TRBJ2-2; D unresolved. Germline loops: CDR1 SGHRS, CDR2 YFSETQ. This CDR3 comprises 14 residues. Between the trimmed V and J ends, which lost 5 bases and 4 bases, there was a span of 12 bases. The CDR3 sequence is CASREGSGTGELFF. In DNA, the CDR3 is TGCGCCAGCAGGGAAGGGTCGGGCACCGGGGAGCTGTTTTTT. Combining the CDR3 with reference TRBV5-1 and TRBJ2-2 gives the whole variable domain KAGVTQTPRYLIKTRGQQVTLSCSPISGHRSVSWYQQTPGQGLQFLFEYFSETQRNKGNFPGRFSGRQFSNSRSEMNVSTLELGDSALYLCASREGSGTGELFFGEGSRLTVL.

In this sample, this clonotype turned up many times. This chain links TRBV20-1 with TRBJ2-4; 9 positions match TRBD1. CDR1 is DFQATT, CDR2 SNEGSKA, per germline (reference sequence). This CDR3 region has 13 residues. Unmatched junction bases numbered 5, after V lost 4 bases and J lost 7 bases. The CDR3, as DNA: TGCAGTGCTAAAAAGGACAGGGGTAACATTCAGTACTTC. Protein product: CSAKKDRGNIQYF.

The rearrangement joins TRBV12-3 or TRBV12-4 to TRBJ2-6; D is ambiguous. Trimming took 1 base from V and 1 from J, leaving 11 bases between them. There are 17 residues in the CDR3. The CDR3 here is CASSLGWSSSGANVLTF. The CDR3 DNA is TGTGCCAGCAGTTTAGGTTGGTCTTCGTCTGGGGCCAACGTCCTGACTTTC.

This clonotype has more than one count but fewer than ten. The chain employs TRBV2 and TRBJ1-5, with TRBD1 matching 8 bases. The CDR3 consists of 12 residues. Losses at the gene ends were 3 bases for V and 15 bases for J; bases not matched to a gene: 7. The germline CDR1 and CDR2 sequences are SNHLY and FYNNEI. CDR3 sequence: CASSDRGRKWHF. The CDR3 bases are TGTGCCAGCAGTGACAGGGGGCGAAAATGGCATTTT. The complete variable domain, with remaining parts taken from reference TRBV2 and TRBJ1-5, reads EPEVTQTPSHQVTQMGQEVILRCVPISNHLYFYWYRQILGQKVEFLVSFYNNEISEKSEIFDDQFSVERPDGSNFTLKIRSTKLEDSAMYFCASSDRGRKWHFGDGTRLSIL.

The chain has TRBV2 and TRBJ2-7; D remains ambiguous. The CDR3 loop spans 8 amino acids. Looked up from germline, CDR1 is SNHLY and CDR2 is FYNNEI. Trimming cost V 11 bases and J 3 bases, with 2 bases left between them. DNA of the CDR3: TGTGCCTTCTACGAGCAGTACTTC. Protein sequence: CAFYEQYF. Full variable domain (remainder filled in from reference TRBV2 and TRBJ2-7): EPEVTQTPSHQVTQMGQEVILRCVPISNHLYFYWYRQILGQKVEFLVSFYNNEISEKSEIFDDQFSVERPDGSNFTLKIRSTKLEDSAMYFCAFYEQYFGPGTRLTVT.

The chain recombines TRBV20-1 with TRBJ2-3; D is ambiguous. With 7 bases removed from V and 3 bases from J, the gap between germline ends came to 17 bases. CDR1 is DFQATT and CDR2 is SNEGSKA in the germline V gene (reference sequence). The CDR3 extends over 14 amino acids. The CDR3 protein is CSGPGPRKTDTQYF. CDR3 nucleotides: TGCAGTGGACCGGGCCCGAGGAAGACAGATACGCAGTATTTT.

This sequence joins TRBV7-9 and TRBJ1-6, with D uncertain. Between the trimmed V and J ends, which lost 1 base and 0 bases, there was a span of 10 bases. This CDR3 is 17 amino acids long. The germline V gene has CDR1 SEHNR and CDR2 FQNEAQ (reference sequence). CDR3 loop: CASSLEAGSSYNSPLHF. CDR3 nucleotides: TGTGCCAGCAGCTTAGAGGCCGGTAGCTCCTATAATTCACCCCTCCACTTT. Drawing the rest from reference TRBV7-9 and TRBJ1-6, the complete variable domain is DTGVSQNPRHKITKRGQNVTFRCDPISEHNRLYWYRQTLGQGPEFLTYFQNEAQLEKSRLLSDRFSAERPKGSFSTLEIQRTEQGDSAMYLCASSLEAGSSYNSPLHFGNGTRLTVT.

This chain's CDR3 is CASSWGQGTYNEQFF. CDR3 coding DNA: TGTGCCAGCAGTTGGGGACAGGGGACCTACAATGAGCAGTTCTTC. The chain employs TRBV2 and TRBJ2-1; 10 bases agree with TRBD1. The CDR3 is 15 residues long. The germline CDR1 and CDR2 sequences are SNHLY and FYNNEI. V lost 5 bases to trimming and J lost 2 bases; unmatched junction nucleotides: 3.

J is TRBJ2-2 and V is TRBV4-1; no clear D gene. V was cut by 0 bases and J by 4 bases, with 12 bases left in between. Germline assignment: CDR1 MGHRA and CDR2 YSYEKL. The CDR3 spans 16 residues. CDR3 protein: CASSQEGGRGTGELFF. The CDR3 region has the DNA TGCGCCAGCAGCCAAGAAGGCGGCCGAGGCACCGGGGAGCTGTTTTTT.

The chain joins TRBV29-1 to TRBJ2-5, with a possible D match to TRBD1 (5 bases). There are 15 residues in the CDR3. V gave up 6 bases and J gave up 3 bases, with 20 bases separating them. Germline assignment: CDR1 SQVTM and CDR2 ANQGSEA. For the CDR3, the DNA is TGCAGCGTACCTGCGACAGCCTCGTCCGAAGAGACCCAGTACTTC. Protein product: CSVPATASSEETQYF. Based on the CDR3 plus reference TRBV29-1 and TRBJ2-5, the full variable domain is SAVISQKPSRDICQRGTSLTIQCQVDSQVTMMFWYRQQPGQSLTLIATANQGSEATYESGFVIDKFPISRPNLTFSTLTVSNMSPEDSSIYLCSVPATASSEETQYFGPGTRLLVL.

This clonotype was recorded a few times. The chain combines TRBV3-1 with TRBJ2-5; 8 bases are shared with TRBD2. The CDR3 covers 13 residues. V gave up 4 bases and J gave up 3 bases; unmatched junction bases: 1. The germline CDR1 and CDR2 sequences are LGHDT and YNNKEL (reference sequence). CDR3: CASSLTSEETQYF. The CDR3 DNA sequence: TGTGCCAGCAGCCTGACTAGCGAAGAGACCCAGTACTTC.

The chain couples TRBV5-8 to TRBJ2-1, with 14 positions matching TRBD2. Germline assignment: CDR1 SGHTS and CDR2 YDEGEE. Trimming took 5 bases from V and 9 from J; bases not matched to a gene: 10. The CDR3 covers 16 residues. The CDR3 protein is CASRAGTSGSISEQFF. The CDR3 nucleotides read TGTGCCAGCAGGGCCGGGACTAGCGGGAGTATAAGTGAGCAGTTCTTC.

V gene TRBV25-1 combines with J gene TRBJ1-6; TRBD1 agrees at 7 bases. V trimming: 8 bases; J trimming: 7 bases; junction bases outside the gene matches: 11. Germline-derived CDR1 and CDR2 are MGHDK and SYGVNS. This CDR3 is 15 amino acids long. The CDR3 DNA reads as TGTGCCAGCCGGCGGGGAGGGGGCAGGAATTCACCCCTCCACTTT. This gives the protein CASRRGGGRNSPLHF.

The gene calls are TRBV5-1 and TRBJ2-5, with D uncertain. CDR1 is SGHRS and CDR2 is YFSETQ in the germline V gene. The CDR3 runs 20 residues. V was shortened by 0 bases and J by 2 bases, with 26 bases between the two germline ends. This chain's CDR3 is CASSLVNSGGQAGRQETQYF. The CDR3 nucleotides are TGCGCCAGCAGCTTGGTAAATTCCGGCGGCCAGGCAGGTAGACAAGAGACCCAGTACTTC.

This clonotype was picked up a small number of times. The chain employs TRBV29-1 and TRBJ2-2, with 10 bases lining up with TRBD1. Losses at the gene ends were 4 bases for V and 8 bases for J; bases not matched to a gene: 7. This CDR3 comprises 14 residues. Germline-derived CDR1 and CDR2 are SQVTM and ANQGSEA. The CDR3 loop is CSVVGQGPAGELFF. The CDR3 nucleotides read TGCAGCGTTGTGGGACAGGGGCCGGCAGGGGAGCTGTTTTTT.

This chain links TRBV4-1 with TRBJ2-4; 7 nucleotides agree with TRBD1. The CDR3 covers 16 residues. Germline V gene data show CDR1 as MGHRA and CDR2 as YSYEKL. The J segment lost 4 bases and the V segment lost 4 bases, leaving 10 bases of the junction unmatched. CDR3 DNA: TGCGCCAGCAGCCTTGGGACAGAATCGCAGAAAAACATTCAGTACTTC. As protein: CASSLGTESQKNIQYF.

This clonotype was seen repeatedly, ten times or more. J is TRBJ2-1 and V is TRBV10-3; TRBD2 aligns across 9 bases. Germline V gives CDR1 ENHRY, CDR2 SYGVKD. The CDR3 totals 19 residues. The J segment lost 8 bases and the V segment lost 0 bases, leaving 17 bases of the junction unmatched. This chain's CDR3 is CAISESYGSGGLTLDEQFF. CDR3 DNA sequence: TGTGCCATCAGTGAGTCGTATGGTAGCGGGGGACTAACTTTGGATGAGCAGTTCTTC.

The chain recombines TRBV11-2 with TRBJ1-2; no clear D gene. The CDR3 contains 16 residues. From germline, CDR1 is SGHAT and CDR2 FQNNGV. Trimming shortened V by 5 bases and J by 4 bases, and 20 bases separated the two germline ends. Written as DNA, the CDR3 is TGTGCCAGCAGCCCTTCGGAAGGCAAACGCGGCTATGGCTACACCTTC. Protein product: CASSPSEGKRGYGYTF.

This sequence joins TRBV25-1 and TRBJ2-3; possibly TRBD2 for D (6 bases). V lost 6 bases and J 3 bases, leaving 10 bases between the germline ends. CDR1 and CDR2 (germline): MGHDK, SYGVNS. This CDR3 is 13 amino acids long. As DNA, the CDR3 is TGTGCCAGCAGACTAGCCGAGACAGATACGCAGTATTTT. Residues: CASRLAETDTQYF.

The chain uses TRBV11-3 and TRBJ1-1; D is undetermined. The CDR3 is made up of 16 amino acids. Looked up from germline, CDR1 is SGHNT and CDR2 is YENEEA. V was cut by 0 bases and J by 0 bases, with 11 bases left in between. CDR3 in DNA: TGTGCCAGCAGCTTAGATATACGACGGCTGAACACTGAAGCTTTCTTT. Translating it yields CASSLDIRRLNTEAFF.

V gene TRBV12-3 or TRBV12-4 combines with J gene TRBJ2-5; possibly TRBD1 for D (5 bases). V lost 2 bases and J lost 5, with 18 bases in between. The CDR3 length is 16 residues. CDR3 DNA: TGTGCCAGCAGTTTATTTCGCCGAGGCAGGGCGGAGACCCAGTACTTC. Translated: CASSLFRRGRAETQYF.